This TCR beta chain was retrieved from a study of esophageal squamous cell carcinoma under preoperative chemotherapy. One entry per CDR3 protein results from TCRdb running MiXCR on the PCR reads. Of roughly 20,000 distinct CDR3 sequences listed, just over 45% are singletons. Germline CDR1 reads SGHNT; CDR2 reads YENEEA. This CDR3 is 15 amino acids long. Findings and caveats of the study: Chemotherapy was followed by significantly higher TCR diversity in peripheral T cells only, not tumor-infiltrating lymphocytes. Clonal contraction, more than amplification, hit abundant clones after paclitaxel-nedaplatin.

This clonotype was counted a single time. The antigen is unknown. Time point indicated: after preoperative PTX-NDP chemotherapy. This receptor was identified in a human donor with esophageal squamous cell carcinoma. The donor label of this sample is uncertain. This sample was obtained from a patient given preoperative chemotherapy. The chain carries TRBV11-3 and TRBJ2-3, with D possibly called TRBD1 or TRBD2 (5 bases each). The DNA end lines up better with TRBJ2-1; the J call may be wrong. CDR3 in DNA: TGTGCCAGCAGCTTACATGGGGGCTCCTACAATGAGCAGTTCTTC. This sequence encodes CASSLHGGSYNEQFF.